The 12 T cell receptor beta chains presented below share a single source sample, sequenced in a study of regulatory T cells in long-lasting Graves disease. CDR3 regions were amplified by Arm-PCR using iRepertoire HTBI primers to build TCR beta libraries. TCRdb ran MiXCR on the multiplex PCR reads and lists one entry per CDR3 protein. The table includes roughly 520,000 distinct CDR3 sequences, around 13% detected once. Time point denoted: newly diagnosed GD, antithyroid drugs for less than 3 months. Extracted PBMC RNA gave rise to the TCR library. Separately, the same data were catalogued under a study of T cells in Graves' hyperthyroidism and ophthalmopathy.

The sequencing used peripheral blood mononuclear cells (PBMCs), collected at new diagnosis, from a patient treated with antithyroid drugs. The receptors originated from a woman in her twenties or thirties with Graves disease.

This clonotype came up many times. V usage is TRBV4-2 and J usage is TRBJ1-5; perhaps TRBD1 as D (5 bases). This CDR3 has 13 residues. Trimming cost V 0 bases and J 6 bases, with 6 bases left between them. Germline loops: CDR1 LGHNA, CDR2 YNFKEQ. The CDR3 DNA reads as TGTGCCAGCAGCCAAGATGGGGGTCAGCCCCAGCATTTT. Residues: CASSQDGGQPQHF.

J is TRBJ1-6 and V is TRBV19; TRBD1 agrees at 7 bases. V lost 5 bases, J lost 6 bases, and 7 bases stayed unmatched. The CDR3 contains 15 residues. From germline, CDR1 is LNHDA and CDR2 SQIVND (reference sequence). CDR3 region: CASSGRDSRNSPLHF. The CDR3 DNA reads TGTGCCAGTAGTGGTCGGGACAGTCGTAATTCACCCCTCCACTTT.

This clonotype was recorded a few times. This chain connects TRBV18 to TRBJ2-2, with 7 bases identical to TRBD2. After removal of 3 bases from V and 1 base from J, the junction contained 5 bases not matched to a gene. The CDR3 consists of 16 residues. Germline CDR1 and CDR2: KGHSH and LQKENI. CDR3 sequence reads: CASSPITSENTGELFF. In DNA, the CDR3 is TGTGCCAGCTCACCTATAACTAGCGAGAACACCGGGGAGCTGTTTTTT.

Ten or more counts support this clonotype. CDR3 bases: TGTGCCATCAGTGAGTCGTTGGGTTATGGCTACACCTTC. Translation gives CAISESLGYGYTF. The chain uses TRBV10-3 and TRBJ1-2, with D uncertain. CDR3 size: 13 residues. V was pared by 0 bases and J by 5 bases, with 7 bases between. Germline CDR1 ENHRY, CDR2 SYGVKD.

This clonotype was seen at least ten times. The chain uses TRBV30 and TRBJ2-7; D may be TRBD1 (6 bases). The ends were cut back, 0 bases at V and 6 bases at J, with 9 bases in the middle. Germline CDR1 is GTSNPN and CDR2 is SVGIG (reference sequence). This CDR3 is built from 12 residues. The CDR3 sequence: CAWSVTGSEQYF. The CDR3 nucleotides read TGTGCCTGGAGTGTAACAGGGTCCGAGCAGTACTTC.

The chain combines TRBV2 with TRBJ2-1; 9 positions match TRBD2. This CDR3 comprises 15 residues. V shed 6 bases, J shed 4 bases, and the junction held 7 bases outside the gene matches. Germline V gives CDR1 SNHLY, CDR2 FYNNEI. CDR3 loop: CASRPSSGTYNEQFF. CDR3 DNA: TGTGCCAGCAGGCCCTCTAGCGGGACTTACAATGAGCAGTTCTTC.

This clonotype was found many times. The CDR3 region is CACRTSGYEQYF. CDR3 sequence (DNA): TGTGCCTGTAGGACTAGCGGCTACGAGCAGTACTTC. The chain joins TRBV6-2 or TRBV6-3 to TRBJ2-7; 10 positions agree with TRBD2. The CDR3 runs to 12 residues. V dropped 11 bases and J dropped 3; count of bases not matched to a gene: 4. Germline CDR1 and CDR2: MNHEY and SVGEGT.

The chain has TRBV6-9 and TRBJ2-7; either TRBD1 or TRBD2 may supply D (5 bases each). CDR1 MNHGY and CDR2 SVAAGI come from the germline V gene. V was trimmed by 3 bases and J by 3 bases, leaving 18 bases between them. This CDR3 spans 16 amino acids. The CDR3 reads CASSYSTGTRIYEQYF. The CDR3, as DNA: TGTGCCAGCAGTTACTCAACGGGGACCCGAATCTACGAGCAGTACTTC.

The CDR3 coding sequence is TGTGCCAGCGAAGAGGGGGAGACCCAGTACTTC. Protein: CASEEGETQYF. V is TRBV7-9 and J is TRBJ2-5; D tentatively reads TRBD1 or TRBD2 (5 bases each). V was cut by 8 bases and J by 5 bases, with 9 bases left in between. Germline CDR1 is SEHNR and CDR2 is FQNEAQ (reference sequence). CDR3 length: 11 amino acids.

This clonotype was counted ten times or more. The CDR3 reads CASRGNTEAFF. The CDR3, as DNA: TGTGCCAGCCGCGGGAACACTGAAGCTTTCTTT. The chain employs TRBV6-2 or TRBV6-3 and TRBJ1-1, with D unresolved. The V and J ends lost 8 bases and 1 base respectively, with 5 bases between them. CDR1 MNHEY and CDR2 SVGEGT come from the germline V gene. The CDR3 runs to 11 residues.

This clonotype has a count of ten or more. This chain links TRBV28 with TRBJ1-5, with D perhaps TRBD1 (5 bases). Looked up from germline, CDR1 is MDHEN and CDR2 is SYDVKM. V shed 7 bases and J shed 7 bases, with 11 bases lying between them. The CDR3 consists of 12 residues. The chain's CDR3 is CASNTGTQPQHF. CDR3 DNA: TGTGCCAGCAACACCGGGACGCAGCCCCAGCATTTT.

Ten or more counts support this clonotype. This chain connects TRBV27 to TRBJ2-7; a possible D gene is TRBD1 (5 bases). Trimming removed 3 bases at V and 1 base at J, with 10 bases between. Germline V CDR1 and CDR2: MNHEY, SMNVEV (reference sequence). The CDR3 contains 14 residues. The DNA for the CDR3 is TGTGCCAGCAGTTTCAGGGTGGGATCCTACGAGCAGTACTTC. Its translation: CASSFRVGSYEQYF.